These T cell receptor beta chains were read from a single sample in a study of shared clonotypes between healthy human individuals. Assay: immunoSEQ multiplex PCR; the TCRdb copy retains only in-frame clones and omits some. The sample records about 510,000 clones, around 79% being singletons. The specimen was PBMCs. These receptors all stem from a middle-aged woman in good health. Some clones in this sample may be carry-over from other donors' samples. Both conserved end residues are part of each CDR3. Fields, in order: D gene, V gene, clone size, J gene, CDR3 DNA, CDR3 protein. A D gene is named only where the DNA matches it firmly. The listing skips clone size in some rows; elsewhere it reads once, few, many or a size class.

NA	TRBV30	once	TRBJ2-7	TGTGCCTGGAGTGTCCAGGGCGACGAGCAGTACTTC	CAWSVQGDEQYF
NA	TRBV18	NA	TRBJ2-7	TGTGCCAGCTCACCCTCTTCACAGGGTGTTGTAGAGCAGTACTTC	CASSPSSQGVVEQYF
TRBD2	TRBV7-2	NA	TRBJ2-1	TGTGCCAGCAGCTTACTAGACCCGCGGACTAGTGTGGTGCAGTTCTTC	CASSLLDPRTSVVQFF
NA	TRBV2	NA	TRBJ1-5	TGTGCCAGCAGTGTGGCCAGAGGGTTGGGCAATCAGCCCCAGCATTTT	CASSVARGLGNQPQHF
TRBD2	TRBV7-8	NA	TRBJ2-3	TGTGCCAGCAGCTTTGATTCGGGTAGCGGGTGGAGCACAGATACGCAGTATTTT	CASSFDSGSGWSTDTQYF
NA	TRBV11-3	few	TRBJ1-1	TGTGCCAGCAGCTTAGAGGCTGGAACTGAAGCTTTCTTT	CASSLEAGTEAFF
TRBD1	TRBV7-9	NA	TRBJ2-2	TGTGCCAGCAGCTTAGCGGCCGGGACAGGGCGACCCGGGGAGCTGTTTTTT	CASSLAAGTGRPGELFF
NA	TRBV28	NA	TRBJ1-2	TGTGCCAGCAGGCGAGGGGGGAACTATGGCTACACCTTC	CASRRGGNYGYTF
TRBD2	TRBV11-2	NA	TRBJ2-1	TGTGCCAGCAGCTCATTCGGCCGACTAGCGGGAGTAGGGCAGTTCTTC	CASSSFGRLAGVGQFF
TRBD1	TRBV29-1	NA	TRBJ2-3	TGCAGCGTTGGGACAGGGCGCACAGATACGCAGTATTTT	CSVGTGRTDTQYF
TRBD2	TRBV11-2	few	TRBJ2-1	TGTGCCAGCAGCTTCGCTAGCGGGGTCTACAATGAGCAGTTCTTC	CASSFASGVYNEQFF
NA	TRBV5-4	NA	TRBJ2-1	TGTGCCAGCAGCTCCGAGGTTGATAGCGGCTACAATGAGCAGTTCTTC	CASSSEVDSGYNEQFF
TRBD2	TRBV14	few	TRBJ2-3	TGTGCCAGCAGCCTCCGGGACTACACAGATACGCAGTATTTT	CASSLRDYTDTQYF
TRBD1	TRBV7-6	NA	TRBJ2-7	TGTGCCAGCAGCTCAACAGGGGGCGGAAATCGGCAGTACTTC	CASSSTGGGNRQYF
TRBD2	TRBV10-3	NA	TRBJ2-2	TGTGCCATCAGCCCCGGACTAGCGGGAGGGCCTCACGGTGGCACCGGGGAGCTGTTTTTT	CAISPGLAGGPHGGTGELFF
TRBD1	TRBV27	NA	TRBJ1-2	TGTGCCAGCAGTAGACAGGGTTCTGCCTTCTATGGCTACACCTTC	CASSRQGSAFYGYTF
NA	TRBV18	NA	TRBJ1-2	TGTGCCAGCTCACCAGGGGGAAGTTTAGGTATCGGCTATGGCCACACCTTC	CASSPGGSLGIGYGHTF
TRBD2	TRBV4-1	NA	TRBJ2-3	TGCGCCAGCAGCCAACACGGACTAGCCACAGATACGCAGTATTTT	CASSQHGLATDTQYF
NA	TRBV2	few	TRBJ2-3	TGTGCCAGCAGTGAATGGGTGCAAAGCACAGATACGCAGTATTTT	CASSEWVQSTDTQYF
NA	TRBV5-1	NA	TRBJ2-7	TGCGCCAGCAGCTTGGGTGTGGACTCGTCCTACGAGCAGTACTTC	CASSLGVDSSYEQYF
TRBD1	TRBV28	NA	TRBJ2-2	TGTGCCAGCAGTTTCCCGGACAGGGGGACCGGGGAGCTGTTTTTT	CASSFPDRGTGELFF
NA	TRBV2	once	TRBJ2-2	TGTGCCAGCAGACCGGGACGGACCACCGGGGAGCTGTTTTTT	CASRPGRTTGELFF
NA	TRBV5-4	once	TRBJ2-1	TGTGCCAGCAGCTTGGTACTAGCTGGCAATGAGCAGTTCTTC	CASSLVLAGNEQFF
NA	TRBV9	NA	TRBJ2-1	TGTGCCAGCAGCCAGGGGCCCTACACAAACAATGAGCAGTTCTTC	CASSQGPYTNNEQFF
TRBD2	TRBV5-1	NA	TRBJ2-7	TGCGCCAGCAGCTCCGGGACTAGCGGGAGAAAATACGAGCAGTACTTC	CASSSGTSGRKYEQYF
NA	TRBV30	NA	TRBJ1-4	TGTGCCTGGAGCCACGCGGCCGGACCGGATGAAAAACTGTTTTTT	CAWSHAAGPDEKLFF
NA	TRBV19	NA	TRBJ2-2	TGTGCCAGTAGTTTAGTACACACCGGGGAGCTGTTTTTT	CASSLVHTGELFF
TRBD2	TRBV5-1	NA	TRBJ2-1	TGCGCCAGCAGCCTGAGAAGCGGGAGGTCTCGGGAGCAGTTCTTC	CASSLRSGRSREQFF
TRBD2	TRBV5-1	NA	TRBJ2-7	TGCGCCAGCAGTTTCGGGGGGACCTACGAGCAGTACTTC	CASSFGGTYEQYF
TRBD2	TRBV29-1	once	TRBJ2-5	TGCAGCGTTGCGACGGGGACTAAAGAGCAGTACTTC	CSVATGTKEQYF
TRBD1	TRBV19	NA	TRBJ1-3	TGTGCCAGTAGGGGACAGGGGAAAAACACCATATATTTT	CASRGQGKNTIYF
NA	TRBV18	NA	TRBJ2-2	TGTGCCAGCTCACCACCGAGGACAGAGTCCGGGGAGCTGTTTTTT	CASSPPRTESGELFF